These T cell receptor beta chains were read from a single sample in a study of cytomegalovirus exposure and HLA in healthy donors. Using immunoSEQ multiplex PCR, the repertoire was profiled, and TCRdb retains in-frame clones only, with some absent. The repertoire holds about 94,000 clones, with about 80% as singletons. The source material was PBMCs. The receptors derive from an older woman in good health and CMV-seronegative. Both conserved end residues are part of each CDR3. The D gene is left open where the match is weak. Clone size appears in some rows only: once, few, many, or a class for an expanded clone.

cdr3_aa: CASTTYGTDHNEQFF
cdr3_nt: TGTGCCAGCACCACCTACGGGACAGATCACAATGAGCAGTTCTTC
v_call: TRBV5-6
j_call: TRBJ2-1
clone_size: few
d_call: TRBD1

cdr3_aa: CASSEGAGLSGPQHF
cdr3_nt: TGTGCCAGCAGTGAAGGGGCAGGCCTTAGCGGGCCCCAGCATTTT
v_call: TRBV6-1
j_call: TRBJ1-5
clone_size: .
d_call: .

cdr3_aa: CASSLDSTGDGYTF
cdr3_nt: TGTGCCAGCAGTTTGGACTCAACAGGGGACGGCTACACCTTC
v_call: TRBV28
j_call: TRBJ1-2
clone_size: .
d_call: TRBD1

cdr3_aa: CAISEGRDEKLFF
cdr3_nt: TGTGCCATCAGTGAAGGGAGGGATGAAAAACTGTTTTTT
v_call: TRBV10-3
j_call: TRBJ1-4
clone_size: .
d_call: .

cdr3_aa: CASSFGLLGQGYNEQFF
cdr3_nt: TGCGCCAGCAGCTTTGGACTCCTAGGACAGGGCTACAATGAGCAGTTCTTC
v_call: TRBV5-1
j_call: TRBJ2-1
clone_size: .
d_call: TRBD1

cdr3_aa: CASSSPDRGFQPQHF
cdr3_nt: TGTGCCAGCAGTTCCCCAGACAGGGGGTTTCAGCCCCAGCATTTT
v_call: TRBV6-6
j_call: TRBJ1-5
clone_size: .
d_call: TRBD1

cdr3_aa: CASSQFGTGGSNEKLFF
cdr3_nt: TGCGCCAGCAGCCAATTCGGCACAGGGGGGTCTAATGAAAAACTGTTTTTT
v_call: TRBV4-3
j_call: TRBJ1-4
clone_size: .
d_call: TRBD1

cdr3_aa: CAALSSVMETQYF
cdr3_nt: TGTGCCGCCCTGTCGTCAGTGATGGAGACCCAGTACTTC
v_call: TRBV28
j_call: TRBJ2-5
clone_size: .
d_call: .

cdr3_aa: CASSLKGGGYEQYF
cdr3_nt: TGTGCCAGCAGTTTAAAGGGCGGGGGTTACGAGCAGTACTTC
v_call: TRBV27
j_call: TRBJ2-7
clone_size: .
d_call: TRBD2

cdr3_aa: CASSEGISSGYTF
cdr3_nt: TGTGCCAGCAGTGAGGGCATCAGCTCCGGCTACACCTTC
v_call: TRBV25-1
j_call: TRBJ1-2
clone_size: .
d_call: .

cdr3_aa: CASSAMQGTGELFF
cdr3_nt: TGTGCCAGCAGCGCCATGCAGGGGACCGGGGAGCTGTTTTTT
v_call: TRBV5-4
j_call: TRBJ2-2
clone_size: .
d_call: .

cdr3_aa: CASSQDGVKGGNQPQHF
cdr3_nt: TGCGCCAGCAGCCAAGATGGGGTTAAGGGAGGCAATCAGCCCCAGCATTTT
v_call: TRBV4-1
j_call: TRBJ1-5
clone_size: once
d_call: .

cdr3_aa: CASSRYPGQAWGNQPQHF
cdr3_nt: TGTGCCAGCAGCCGCTACCCGGGACAGGCGTGGGGAAATCAGCCCCAGCATTTT
v_call: TRBV5-6
j_call: TRBJ1-5
clone_size: .
d_call: TRBD1

cdr3_aa: CSVGTGGTEAFF
cdr3_nt: TGCAGCGTTGGGACAGGGGGCACTGAAGCTTTCTTT
v_call: TRBV29-1
j_call: TRBJ1-1
clone_size: few
d_call: TRBD1

cdr3_aa: CASSLARSAGELFF
cdr3_nt: TGTGCCAGCAGTCTAGCACGGAGCGCCGGGGAGCTGTTTTTT
v_call: TRBV5-4
j_call: TRBJ2-2
clone_size: few
d_call: .

cdr3_aa: CASSWDSHIQYF
cdr3_nt: TGTGCCAGCAGTTGGGACAGCCACATTCAGTACTTC
v_call: TRBV5-4
j_call: TRBJ2-4
clone_size: .
d_call: TRBD1

cdr3_aa: CASSRIGGVNTEAFF
cdr3_nt: TGTGCCAGCAGTCGCATTGGGGGGGTGAACACTGAAGCTTTCTTT
v_call: TRBV28
j_call: TRBJ1-1
clone_size: .
d_call: .

cdr3_aa: CASSLDRNTEAFF
cdr3_nt: TGTGCCAGCAGCTTAGACAGGAACACTGAAGCTTTCTTT
v_call: TRBV11-2
j_call: TRBJ1-1
clone_size: .
d_call: .

cdr3_aa: CASSIDFWATGANVLTF
cdr3_nt: TGTGCCAGTAGTATAGATTTCTGGGCCACTGGGGCCAACGTCCTGACTTTC
v_call: TRBV19
j_call: TRBJ2-6
clone_size: .
d_call: .

cdr3_aa: CASSHNTGSSGNTIYF
cdr3_nt: TGTGCCAGCAGCCATAACACAGGGTCCTCTGGAAACACCATATATTTT
v_call: TRBV5-4
j_call: TRBJ1-3
clone_size: .
d_call: .

cdr3_aa: CASRPRESYNEQFF
cdr3_nt: TGTGCCAGCAGGCCGAGGGAGTCCTACAATGAGCAGTTCTTC
v_call: TRBV5-4
j_call: TRBJ2-1
clone_size: .
d_call: .

cdr3_aa: CASSLLQGADTQYF
cdr3_nt: TGTGCCAGCAGCTTACTCCAGGGGGCGGATACGCAGTATTTT
v_call: TRBV7-9
j_call: TRBJ2-3
clone_size: .
d_call: TRBD1

cdr3_aa: CASRTGPYNEQFF
cdr3_nt: TGTGCCAGTAGGACAGGTCCCTACAATGAGCAGTTCTTC
v_call: TRBV19
j_call: TRBJ2-1
clone_size: .
d_call: .

cdr3_aa: CASSVVQEFEAFF
cdr3_nt: TGTGCCAGCAGCGTGGTTCAGGAATTTGAAGCTTTCTTT
v_call: TRBV9
j_call: TRBJ1-1
clone_size: .
d_call: .

cdr3_aa: CASSVGLGGRTYEQYF
cdr3_nt: TGTGCCAGCAGCGTTGGGCTTGGCGGGAGGACCTACGAGCAGTACTTC
v_call: TRBV9
j_call: TRBJ2-7
clone_size: .
d_call: TRBD2

cdr3_aa: CASSLGLTSGGGYNEQFF
cdr3_nt: TGTGCCAGCAGCTTGGGACTGACTAGCGGAGGGGGTTACAATGAGCAGTTCTTC
v_call: TRBV13
j_call: TRBJ2-1
clone_size: .
d_call: TRBD2

cdr3_aa: CASLEAGGAEKLFF
cdr3_nt: TGTGCCAGTCTAGAGGCAGGGGGTGCTGAAAAACTGTTTTTT
v_call: TRBV28
j_call: TRBJ1-4
clone_size: .
d_call: TRBD1

cdr3_aa: CASSQVVINTEAFF
cdr3_nt: TGCGCCAGCAGCCAAGTAGTAATTAACACTGAAGCTTTCTTT
v_call: TRBV4-1
j_call: TRBJ1-1
clone_size: .
d_call: .

cdr3_aa: CSVGRGGAMNTGELFF
cdr3_nt: TGCAGCGTTGGGAGGGGGGGCGCTATGAACACCGGGGAGCTGTTTTTT
v_call: TRBV29-1
j_call: TRBJ2-2
clone_size: .
d_call: .

cdr3_aa: CASSPGQPNQPQHF
cdr3_nt: TGTGCCAGCAGCCCAGGACAGCCCAATCAGCCCCAGCATTTT
v_call: TRBV11-2
j_call: TRBJ1-5
clone_size: .
d_call: .

cdr3_aa: CASSFGYEQYF
cdr3_nt: TGTGCCAGCAGTTTCGGTTACGAGCAGTACTTC
v_call: TRBV27
j_call: TRBJ2-7
clone_size: .
d_call: .

cdr3_aa: CASSFSARPVAEAFF
cdr3_nt: TGTGCCAGCAGCTTTTCGGCGCGGCCGGTCGCTGAAGCTTTCTTT
v_call: TRBV7-8
j_call: TRBJ1-1
clone_size: .
d_call: .

cdr3_aa: CASSRLAGASYNEQFF
cdr3_nt: TGCGCCAGCAGTCGACTAGCGGGGGCGTCCTACAATGAGCAGTTCTTC
v_call: TRBV5-1
j_call: TRBJ2-1
clone_size: .
d_call: TRBD2

cdr3_aa: CASSPRSSGRGEQYF
cdr3_nt: TGTGCCAGCAGTCCCCGGTCTAGCGGGAGGGGTGAGCAGTACTTC
v_call: TRBV28
j_call: TRBJ2-7
clone_size: .
d_call: TRBD2